In its sample, the clone carrying this TCR beta chain was seen many times. Its antigen is currently unknown. After 5'RACE with constant-segment primers, TCR alpha and TCR beta cDNA libraries carrying sample barcodes and UMIs were obtained. TCRdb passed the 5' RACE reads through MiXCR, listing each CDR3 protein once. Among about 340,000 distinct CDR3 sequences listed, 15% to 20% were seen once. This entry belongs to a study of T-cell memory formation after mild COVID-19. Study-wide background: Clusters were largely donor specific.

This CDR3 contains 14 residues. Trimming removed 3 bases at V and 6 bases at J, with 15 bases between. CDR1 and CDR2 (germline): MGHRA, YSYEKL. Study-level findings and limits: Among contracting clones, CD4+ were mainly CM/EM and CD8+ enriched in EMRA. Cross-reactive memory appears to have joined, as suggested by some responding clones showing up in pre-infection memory.

The clonotype comes from a man between 18 and 35 years old who had mild COVID-19 (a few samples of this study predate the infection). Cell type and time point are not known. Sequencing input: PBMCs or a T cell subset sorted from them (not recorded which). The chain joins TRBV4-1 to TRBJ2-7; D is perhaps TRBD1 (6 bases). The CDR3 DNA reads TGCGCCAGCAGCCAGGGGGCCTTCGACTCCGAGCAGTACTTC. Translated: CASSQGAFDSEQYF.